These 27 T cell receptor beta chains originate from one sample sequenced in a study of CXCR3-negative and CXCR3-positive naive CD8 T cells. Libraries of TRB cDNA were made by 5' RACE and carried UMIs. TCRdb re-called the 5' RACE reads; every CDR3 protein appears as one record, without DNA. The sample has just under 45,000 distinct CDR3 sequences, and its top ten clones hold about 14%. The sequencing sample was made of memory CD8+ T cells from blood. Receptor source: a human donor in good health. Some clones in this sample may be carry-over from other donors' samples.

This sequence joins TRBV5-6 and TRBJ1-1. CDR1 is SGHDT, CDR2 YYEEEE, per germline. The CDR3 loop spans 14 amino acids. The CDR3 is CASSFRNGNTEAFF.

The chain employs TRBV5-1 and TRBJ2-1. The CDR3 is made up of 13 amino acids. Germline assignment: CDR1 SGHRS and CDR2 YFSETQ. The CDR3 is CASSKDFYNEQFF.

This chain joins TRBV20-1 and TRBJ2-7; with no DNA, the TCRdb D assignment of TRBD1 cannot be verified. In germline, CDR1 is DFQATT, CDR2 SNEGSKA (reference sequence). This CDR3 comprises 13 residues. The CDR3 spells CSGRGKSDYEQYF.

The rearrangement links TRBV27 to TRBJ2-6. The germline V gene encodes CDR1 MNHEY and CDR2 SMNVEV (reference sequence). The CDR3 extends over 14 amino acids. The CDR3 loop reads CASSLTKRANVLTF.

The rearrangement uses TRBV12-3 or TRBV12-4 and TRBJ1-1. The CDR3 sequence is 13 residues long. CDR3 sequence: CATSARMNTEAFF.

The chain employs TRBV28 and TRBJ2-7; TCRdb's D call of TRBD1 is untestable without DNA. The CDR3 loop spans 16 amino acids. Germline CDR1 is MDHEN and CDR2 is SYDVKM. The CDR3 here is CASSPPDRDRGYEQYF.

The chain employs TRBV13 and TRBJ2-1; TCRdb reports TRBD1, a call that lacks DNA to check it against. The CDR3 extends over 13 amino acids. Looked up from germline, CDR1 is PRHDT and CDR2 is FYEKMQ (reference sequence). CDR3 region: CASSSRLRSEQFF.

The V gene is TRBV20-1, the J gene TRBJ1-1; absent DNA, TCRdb's TRBD1 call cannot be checked. The CDR3 runs 14 residues. The germline V gene encodes CDR1 DFQATT and CDR2 SNEGSKA (reference sequence). The CDR3 loop reads CSATYSGLNTEAFF.

The chain recombines TRBV28 with TRBJ2-7; the TRBD2 assignment by TCRdb is unverifiable without DNA. CDR3 length equals 14 residues. Germline-derived CDR1 and CDR2 are MDHEN and SYDVKM. The CDR3: CASTSLGLARSQYF.

The chain employs TRBV28 and TRBJ2-3; the D call from TCRdb, TRBD1, cannot be confirmed without DNA. Germline CDR1 and CDR2: MDHEN and SYDVKM. CDR3 size: 17 residues. CDR3 sequence: CASSPLVEYASTDTQYF.

CDR3 sequence: CASSRGGLNNEQFF. The chain is built from TRBV4-2 and TRBJ2-1; there is no DNA to check the TCRdb D call of TRBD1. CDR1 and CDR2 from the germline V gene are LGHNA and YNFKEQ. This CDR3 is built from 14 residues.

CDR3 sequence: CSAREAKSSYEQYF. The gene calls are TRBV20-1 and TRBJ2-7. CDR3 length equals 14 residues. Germline V gives CDR1 DFQATT, CDR2 SNEGSKA (reference sequence).

The gene calls are TRBV28 and TRBJ1-1; TCRdb returns TRBD1, unconfirmable since there is no DNA. The CDR3 runs to 15 residues. Germline values: CDR1 MDHEN, CDR2 SYDVKM. CDR3 in amino acids: CASSPLGGLDTEAFF.

The chain has TRBV27 and TRBJ1-2. Germline V gene sequence: CDR1 MNHEY, CDR2 SMNVEV (reference sequence). The CDR3 contains 13 residues. The CDR3 spells CASRVRGSYGYTF.

The chain has TRBV3-1 and TRBJ2-3; TCRdb designates TRBD1, a call that cannot be tested without DNA. CDR1 is LGHDT, CDR2 YNNKEL, per germline (reference sequence). This CDR3 spans 14 amino acids. This CDR3 reads CASSQDPGWNTQYF.

This chain joins TRBV4-1 and TRBJ1-1. The germline V gene encodes CDR1 MGHRA and CDR2 YSYEKL. The CDR3 spans 15 residues. CDR3 sequence reads: CASSQVQAQNTEAFF.

The J gene is TRBJ1-2, the V gene TRBV7-9. Per the germline V gene, CDR1 is SEHNR and CDR2 is FQNEAQ (reference sequence). The CDR3 consists of 13 residues. The CDR3 loop reads CASSLGTGDGYTF.

V gene TRBV20-1 combines with J gene TRBJ2-7; the TCRdb D gene call, TRBD2, has no DNA to confirm it. Germline CDR1 reads DFQATT; CDR2 reads SNEGSKA (reference sequence). The CDR3 extends over 15 amino acids. The CDR3 sequence is CSATELAGSSYEQYF.

The genes are TRBV29-1 and TRBJ2-7; TCRdb's assignment of TRBD2 cannot be checked, as there is no DNA. Germline values: CDR1 SQVTM, CDR2 ANQGSEA. The CDR3 covers 14 residues. The chain's CDR3 is CSVMGGDYSYEQYF.

J is TRBJ2-4 and V is TRBV12-3 or TRBV12-4; there is no DNA to check the TCRdb D call of TRBD1. The CDR3 is 18 residues long. CDR3 region: CASSLRPPWTARGNIQYF.

V usage is TRBV20-1 and J usage is TRBJ2-1; the D gene TCRdb calls, TRBD2, cannot be checked with no DNA. The CDR3 is 16 amino acids. Per germline, CDR1 DFQATT and CDR2 SNEGSKA (reference sequence). The CDR3 loop is CSARDPAGVSTAEQFF.

The rearrangement uses TRBV7-8 and TRBJ1-6. Germline V gene sequence: CDR1 SGHVS, CDR2 FQNEAQ. CDR3 length: 15 amino acids. CDR3: CASSVLPVYNSPLHF.

The rearrangement links TRBV7-9 to TRBJ2-5; TCRdb gives TRBD1 as the D gene, but with no DNA this cannot be confirmed. Per germline, CDR1 SEHNR and CDR2 FQNEAQ (reference sequence). The length of the CDR3 is 12 residues. The CDR3 here is CASSAGQGTQYF.

The V gene is TRBV4-2, the J gene TRBJ2-1; TCRdb proposes TRBD1, but this gene call is untestable without DNA. This CDR3 is 16 amino acids long. CDR1 LGHNA and CDR2 YNFKEQ come from the germline V gene. The CDR3 loop reads CASSQDGTGIYNEQFF.

The V and J genes are TRBV4-3 and TRBJ2-1; absent DNA, TCRdb's TRBD1 call cannot be checked. This CDR3 has 16 amino acids. Germline CDR1 reads LGHNA; CDR2 reads YSLEER. The CDR3 sequence: CASSQDGGGPDNEQFF.

The chain couples TRBV20-1 to TRBJ2-7; TCRdb's assignment of TRBD1 cannot be checked, as there is no DNA. The CDR3 spans 15 residues. Germline lookup yields CDR1 DFQATT and CDR2 SNEGSKA (reference sequence). Here the CDR3 reads CSARDRGGTSYEQYF.

V is TRBV6-2 or TRBV6-3 and J is TRBJ2-7; as DNA is missing, the TRBD2 call by TCRdb cannot be tested. CDR3 length equals 15 residues. The germline V gene has CDR1 MNHEY and CDR2 SVGEGT. CDR3 sequence: CASSLSGRFSYEQYF.